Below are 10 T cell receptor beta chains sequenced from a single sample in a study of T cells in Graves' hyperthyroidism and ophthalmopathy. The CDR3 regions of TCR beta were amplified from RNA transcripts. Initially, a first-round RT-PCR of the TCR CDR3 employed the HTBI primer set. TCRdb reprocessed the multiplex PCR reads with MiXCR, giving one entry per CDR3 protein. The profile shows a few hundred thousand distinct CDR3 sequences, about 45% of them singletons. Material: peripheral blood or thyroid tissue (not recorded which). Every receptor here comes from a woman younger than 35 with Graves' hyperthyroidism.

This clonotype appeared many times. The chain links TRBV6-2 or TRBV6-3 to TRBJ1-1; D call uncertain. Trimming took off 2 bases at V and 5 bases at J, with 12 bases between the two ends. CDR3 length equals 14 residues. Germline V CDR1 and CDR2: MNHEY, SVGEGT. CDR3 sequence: CASSYPRAGTEAFF. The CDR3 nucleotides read TGTGCCAGCAGTTACCCTAGGGCGGGGACTGAAGCTTTCTTT.

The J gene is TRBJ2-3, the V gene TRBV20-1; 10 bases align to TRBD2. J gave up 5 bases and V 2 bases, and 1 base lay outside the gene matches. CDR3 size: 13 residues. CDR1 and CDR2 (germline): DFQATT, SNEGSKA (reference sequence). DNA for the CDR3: TGCAGTGCTAGACTAGCGGGAGTAGATACGCAGTATTTT. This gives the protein CSARLAGVDTQYF.

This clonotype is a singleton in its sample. Written as DNA, the CDR3 is TGCAGTGCTAGACCCCTAGCGGGAACTTACAATGAGCAGTTCTTC. Translating gives CSARPLAGTYNEQFF. J is TRBJ2-1 and V is TRBV20-1; 9 positions match TRBD2. There are 15 residues in the CDR3. CDR1 DFQATT and CDR2 SNEGSKA come from the germline V gene (reference sequence). V lost 2 bases, J lost 4 bases, and 6 bases stayed unmatched.

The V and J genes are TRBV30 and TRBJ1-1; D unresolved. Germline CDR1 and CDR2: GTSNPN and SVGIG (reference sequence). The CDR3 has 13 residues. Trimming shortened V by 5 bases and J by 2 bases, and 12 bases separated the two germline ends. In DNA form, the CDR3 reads TGTGCCTGGGGTTCCCACAGCAACACTGAAGCTTTCTTT. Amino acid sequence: CAWGSHSNTEAFF.

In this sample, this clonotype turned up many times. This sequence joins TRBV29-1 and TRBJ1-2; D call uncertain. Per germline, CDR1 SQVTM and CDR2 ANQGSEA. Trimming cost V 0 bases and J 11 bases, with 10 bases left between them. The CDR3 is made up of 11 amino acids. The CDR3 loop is CSVEDPRGYTF. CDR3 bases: TGCAGCGTTGAAGACCCCAGAGGATACACCTTC.

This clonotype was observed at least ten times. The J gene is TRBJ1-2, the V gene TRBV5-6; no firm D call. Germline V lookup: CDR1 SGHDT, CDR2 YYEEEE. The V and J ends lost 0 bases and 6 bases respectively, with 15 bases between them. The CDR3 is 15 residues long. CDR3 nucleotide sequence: TGTGCCAGCAGCTTGGGAGCAGCCCCGACTAATGGCTACACCTTC. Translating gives CASSLGAAPTNGYTF.

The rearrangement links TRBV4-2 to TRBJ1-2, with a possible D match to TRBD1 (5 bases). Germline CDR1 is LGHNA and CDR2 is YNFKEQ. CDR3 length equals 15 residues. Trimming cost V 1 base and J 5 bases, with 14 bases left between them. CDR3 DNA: TGTGCCAGCAGCCAAGGGATAGGGGCGGGGTATGGCTACACCTTC. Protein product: CASSQGIGAGYGYTF.

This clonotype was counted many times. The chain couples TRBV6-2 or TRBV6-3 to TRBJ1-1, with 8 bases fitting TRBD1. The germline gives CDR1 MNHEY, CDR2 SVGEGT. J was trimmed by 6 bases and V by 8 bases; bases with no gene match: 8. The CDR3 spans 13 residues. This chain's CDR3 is CASQKTGEAEAFF. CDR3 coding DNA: TGTGCCAGCCAGAAGACAGGGGAAGCTGAAGCTTTCTTT.

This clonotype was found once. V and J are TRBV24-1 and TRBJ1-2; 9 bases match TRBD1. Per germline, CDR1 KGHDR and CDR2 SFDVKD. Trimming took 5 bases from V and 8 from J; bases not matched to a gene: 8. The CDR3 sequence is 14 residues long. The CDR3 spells CATSVGTGNGGYTF. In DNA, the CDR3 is TGTGCCACCAGTGTAGGGACAGGGAATGGAGGCTACACCTTC.

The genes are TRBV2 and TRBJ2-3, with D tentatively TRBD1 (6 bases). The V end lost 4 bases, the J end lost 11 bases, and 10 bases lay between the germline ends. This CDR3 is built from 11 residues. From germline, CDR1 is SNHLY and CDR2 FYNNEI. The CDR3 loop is CASSVDRRQYF. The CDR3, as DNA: TGTGCCAGCAGTGTGGACAGAAGGCAGTATTTT.